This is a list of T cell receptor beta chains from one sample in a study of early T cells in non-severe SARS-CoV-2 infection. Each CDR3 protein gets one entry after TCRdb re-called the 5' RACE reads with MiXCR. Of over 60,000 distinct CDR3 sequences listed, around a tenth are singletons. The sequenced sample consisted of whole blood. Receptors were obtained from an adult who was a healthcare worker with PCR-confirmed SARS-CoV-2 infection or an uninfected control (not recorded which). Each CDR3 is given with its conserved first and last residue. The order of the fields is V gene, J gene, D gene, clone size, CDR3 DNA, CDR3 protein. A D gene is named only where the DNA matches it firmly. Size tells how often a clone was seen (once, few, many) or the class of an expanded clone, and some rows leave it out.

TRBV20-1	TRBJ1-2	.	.	TGCAGTGCTAGAGATAGTTTAGTTCGGGGCTACACCTTC	CSARDSLVRGYTF
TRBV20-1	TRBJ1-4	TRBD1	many	TGCAGTGCTACCGGCACAGGGGCCCTTGGTGAAAAACTGTTTTTT	CSATGTGALGEKLFF
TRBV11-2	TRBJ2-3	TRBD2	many	TGTGCCAGCAGCTTAGGCCTAGCGGAAACAGATACGCAGTATTTT	CASSLGLAETDTQYF
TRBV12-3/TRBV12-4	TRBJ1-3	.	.	TGTGCCAGCACCAGCCGTAACACCATATATTTT	CASTSRNTIYF
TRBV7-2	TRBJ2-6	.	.	TGTGCCAGCAGCGGAGGGGTAGTTCGCACCAACGTCCTGACTTTC	CASSGGVVRTNVLTF
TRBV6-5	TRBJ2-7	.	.	TGTGCCAGCAGTACCCGGGACCTCCAAGTGTTTTGCTACGAGCAGTACTTC	CASSTRDLQVFCYEQYF
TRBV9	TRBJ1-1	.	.	TGTGCCAGCACCAGTGGGATCCGCACTGAAGCTTTCTTT	CASTSGIRTEAFF
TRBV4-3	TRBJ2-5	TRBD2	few	TGCGCCAGCAGCCAGGGGAGCGGGAGGGCCCAGGAGACCCAGTACTTC	CASSQGSGRAQETQYF
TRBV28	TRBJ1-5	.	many	TGTGCCAGCAGTTTACGTTTCGTCGGGTCATATAGCAATCAGCCCCAGCATTTT	CASSLRFVGSYSNQPQHF
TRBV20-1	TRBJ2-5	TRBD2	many	TGCAGTGCTGGGACGACTAGCGACGGATTTGAGACCCAGTACTTC	CSAGTTSDGFETQYF
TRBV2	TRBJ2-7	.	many	TGTGCCAGCACCCCCCGTCCAGAGTACTACGAGCAGTACTTC	CASTPRPEYYEQYF
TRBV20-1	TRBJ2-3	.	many	TGCAGTGCTAGGAGAGCAGGGGTCAGCACAGATACGCAGTATTTT	CSARRAGVSTDTQYF